Listed below are T cell receptor beta chains from one sample, sequenced in a study of response to subunit inactivated influenza vaccine. TCRdb itself ran the RT-PCR reads through MiXCR, one entry per CDR3 protein. The sample includes under 500,000 distinct CDR3 sequences, approximately 11% seen only once; the top ten take about an eighth. The starting material was PBMCs from blood, obtained roughly 45 days after vaccination. All receptors come from a man aged 50 or older who received an inactivated influenza vaccine. The CDR3 runs from the conserved cysteine through the conserved F or W. The order of the fields is clone size, J gene, D gene, V gene, CDR3 DNA, CDR3 protein. The D gene is left open where the match is weak. Clone size is not always given. Where it is, it says once, few, many or a class for expanded clones.

-	TRBJ2-7	TRBD2	TRBV28	TGTGCCAGCAGGCCCGGGACTAGCGGCCCAGGGGAGCAGTACTTC	CASRPGTSGPGEQYF
many	TRBJ2-5	-	TRBV5-1	TGCGCCAGCAGCTTCCGGGATAGTGAGACCCAGTACTTC	CASSFRDSETQYF
few	TRBJ2-5	TRBD2	TRBV5-1	TGCGCCAGCAGCGATAGCGGGTCGGTAGAGACCCAGTACTTC	CASSDSGSVETQYF
-	TRBJ2-3	TRBD1	TRBV5-6	TGTGCCAGCAGCGAGGGACAGGGGGCCGGAGATACGCAGTATTTT	CASSEGQGAGDTQYF
many	TRBJ1-5	TRBD1	TRBV12-3/TRBV12-4	TGTGCCAGCAGTTTAATCCCAACAGGGGCGCAGCATTTT	CASSLIPTGAQHF
-	TRBJ2-3	TRBD2	TRBV7-2	TGTGCCAGCAGCGGAGCGGGAGGAGGAGATACGCAGTATTTT	CASSGAGGGDTQYF
few	TRBJ2-7	-	TRBV6-5	TGTGCCAGCAGTTACTCGGGACTGATCTACGAGCAGTACTTC	CASSYSGLIYEQYF
many	TRBJ2-1	-	TRBV12-3/TRBV12-4	TGTGCCAGCAGTTTCCGGCAATTGGATGAGCAGTTCTTC	CASSFRQLDEQFF
few	TRBJ2-2	-	TRBV19	TGTGCCAGTAGCAGAACAGGGAATTCCGGGGAGCTGTTTTTT	CASSRTGNSGELFF
many	TRBJ2-2	-	TRBV7-8	TGTGCCAGCAGCCCCGACACGCACACCGGGGAGCTGTTTTTT	CASSPDTHTGELFF
many	TRBJ1-1	-	TRBV12-3/TRBV12-4	TGTGCCAGCAGTTTCGCGGTTAATACTGAAGCTTTCTTT	CASSFAVNTEAFF
few	TRBJ2-3	-	TRBV4-3	TGCGCCAGCAGCCAAGATGTGAGGACAGATACGCAGTATTTT	CASSQDVRTDTQYF
-	TRBJ2-6	-	TRBV28	TGTGCCAGCCGGTCTGGGGCCAACGTCCTGACTTTC	CASRSGANVLTF
-	TRBJ2-3	TRBD1	TRBV11-2	TGTGCCAGCAGCTTAGAGGCAGGGGGAACTAGCACAGATACGCAGTATTTT	CASSLEAGGTSTDTQYF
few	TRBJ2-2	TRBD2	TRBV4-3	TGCGCCAGCAGCCAACTAGCGGGAGTTGGCACCGGGGAGCTGTTTTTT	CASSQLAGVGTGELFF
many	TRBJ2-5	-	TRBV20-1	TGCAGTGCAATATCCCCGACAGACGAGACCCAGTACTTC	CSAISPTDETQYF
few	TRBJ2-1	-	TRBV6-2/TRBV6-3	TGTGCCAGCAGTTACGGAACTAATGAGCAGTTCTTC	CASSYGTNEQFF
-	TRBJ1-2	TRBD1	TRBV20-1	TGCAGTGCGCCCCCCAGGTCGCAGGGGGACGGCTACACCTTC	CSAPPRSQGDGYTF
few	TRBJ1-5	-	TRBV19	TGTGCCAGTAGCTCCCCAGGGAGGGCGCAGCATTTT	CASSSPGRAQHF
many	TRBJ2-7	TRBD1	TRBV29-1	TGCAGCGTTGAAGATTTCGAGACAGGGGGCGTCGAGCAGTACTTC	CSVEDFETGGVEQYF
few	TRBJ2-7	TRBD2	TRBV6-1	TGTGCCAGCAGGTGGAGACTAGCGGGAGGAGACGAGCAGTACTTC	CASRWRLAGGDEQYF
few	TRBJ1-2	TRBD1	TRBV12-3/TRBV12-4	TGTGCCAGCAGTAACCGGGACAGGGGGGGAGCCTATGGCTACACCTTC	CASSNRDRGGAYGYTF
many	TRBJ2-1	-	TRBV4-3	TGCGCCAGCAGCCAAGCCAAGCGGAGTACCTACAATGAGCAGTTCTTC	CASSQAKRSTYNEQFF
many	TRBJ2-5	-	TRBV12-3/TRBV12-4	TGTGCCAGCAGTTTAAGTGGACTTTTGGAAGAGACCCAGTACTTC	CASSLSGLLEETQYF
few	TRBJ2-7	-	TRBV11-2	TGTGCCAGCAGCTTTAGCGGCTCGCAATCCTACGAGCAGTACTTC	CASSFSGSQSYEQYF
few	TRBJ2-3	-	TRBV6-1	TGTGCCAGCAGTGAATCAACAGGGGGGGCAGATACGCAGTATTTT	CASSESTGGADTQYF
many	TRBJ2-5	-	TRBV5-6	TGTGCCAGCAGCCACCCCACCTTGTCTATGACCCAGTACTTC	CASSHPTLSMTQYF
-	TRBJ2-1	-	TRBV20-1	TGCAGTGCTAGCGAGCTAGCGAGCTCCTACAATGAGCAGTTCTTC	CSASELASSYNEQFF
-	TRBJ1-2	TRBD1	TRBV12-3/TRBV12-4	TGTGCCAGCAGTTTAATGCAGGGGGCAAATGGCTACACCTTC	CASSLMQGANGYTF
-	TRBJ2-7	-	TRBV29-1	TGCAGCGTTGAAGGCGGTGGGCAGGGCGTCTACGAGCAGTACTTC	CSVEGGGQGVYEQYF
many	TRBJ2-3	TRBD2	TRBV7-6	TGTGCCAGCAGCTTAAATAGCGGGAGCTTCCCCCACTTCACAGATACGCAGTATTTT	CASSLNSGSFPHFTDTQYF
-	TRBJ2-3	-	TRBV5-1	TGCGCCAGCAGCTTGGCCAGGGGCCCCACAGATACGCAGTATTTT	CASSLARGPTDTQYF
few	TRBJ2-2	-	TRBV12-3/TRBV12-4	TGTGCCAGCAGTTTCGGATCCACCGGGGAGCTGTTTTTT	CASSFGSTGELFF
few	TRBJ2-7	TRBD2	TRBV20-1	TGCAGTGCCCGTCCCCGTAGGTCTAGCGGGAACTACGAGCAGTACTTC	CSARPRRSSGNYEQYF
-	TRBJ2-1	TRBD2	TRBV6-2/TRBV6-3	TGTGCCAGCAGTTACGATCTAGCGGGGGGCCGTTCCTACAATGAGCAGTTCTTC	CASSYDLAGGRSYNEQFF
many	TRBJ2-1	TRBD1	TRBV4-2	TGTGCCAGCAGCCAGCGGACAGGGGGAAGCTCCTACAATGAGCAGTTCTTC	CASSQRTGGSSYNEQFF
-	TRBJ2-7	TRBD1	TRBV3-1	TGTGCCAGCTCCGACAGGGGGTCTGCGGGGGAGCAGTACTTC	CASSDRGSAGEQYF
many	TRBJ1-3	-	TRBV13	TGTGCCAGCAGCTTGGGATACACCATATATTTT	CASSLGYTIYF
-	TRBJ2-7	-	TRBV12-3/TRBV12-4	TGTGCCAGCAGTTTAGATAGCTCCTACGAGCACTACTTC	CASSLDSSYEHYF
many	TRBJ1-1	-	TRBV10-3	TGTGCCATCAGGTCGACAAACTGGGAAGCTTTCTTT	CAIRSTNWEAFF
many	TRBJ2-7	-	TRBV6-5	TGTGCCAGCAGTTATTATGAGGGAGAAGACGAGCAGTACTTC	CASSYYEGEDEQYF
few	TRBJ2-2	-	TRBV20-1	TGCAGTGCTAGAGGCCCTTTGGGAGCGACCACCGGGGAGCTGTTTTTT	CSARGPLGATTGELFF